This is a list of T cell receptor beta chains from one sample in a study of identical twins. TCRdb re-derived calls from the 5' RACE reads in MiXCR, one entry per CDR3 protein. The sample yields roughly 690,000 distinct CDR3 sequences, around 6.1% seen once. The sample was naive T cells sorted from blood. These receptors were obtained from a man younger than 30 in good health. Both conserved end residues are part of each CDR3. The D gene is left open where the match is weak. Clone size, where shown, is once, few, many, or a class for clones that have expanded.

V gene,J gene,clone size,CDR3 length,D gene,CDR3 DNA,CDR3 protein
TRBV4-3,TRBJ2-7,many,15,TRBD1,TGCGCCAGCAGCCAAGATAGGACAGGGGGCTACGAGCAGTACTTC,CASSQDRTGGYEQYF
TRBV3-1,TRBJ2-7,many,11,.,TGTGCCAGCAGCCAGAGGGACGAGCAGTACTTC,CASSQRDEQYF
TRBV12-3/TRBV12-4,TRBJ2-3,few,19,TRBD1,TGTGCCAGCAGTTTAATCGCAGGGAGTACAGGGGCTAGCCCCGATACGCAGTATTTT,CASSLIAGSTGASPDTQYF
TRBV5-1,TRBJ1-4,many,13,.,TGCGCCAGCAGCGAAGCCGGAGGTGAAAAACTGTTTTTT,CASSEAGGEKLFF
TRBV7-9,TRBJ2-1,.,15,TRBD2,TGTGCCAGCAGCGCCCCCGTAGCGGGGTACAATGAGCAGTTCTTC,CASSAPVAGYNEQFF
TRBV9,TRBJ1-4,many,15,.,TGTGCCAGCAGCGTAGATCCAGGGCCGAATGAAAAACTGTTTTTT,CASSVDPGPNEKLFF
TRBV7-3,TRBJ2-1,few,13,.,TGTGCCAGCAGCGAGACAGGACGGAATGAGCAGTTCTTC,CASSETGRNEQFF
TRBV27,TRBJ2-1,.,14,.,TGTGCCAGCATGAGGGGAGGCTCCTACAATGAGCAGTTCTTC,CASMRGGSYNEQFF
TRBV6-6,TRBJ2-3,.,13,.,TGTGCCAGCATTAAGGGCCGGGGAGATACGCAGTATTTT,CASIKGRGDTQYF
TRBV2,TRBJ1-1,many,17,TRBD1,TGTGCCAGCAGCGAGTACCAATCCGGGACAGGATATACTGAAGCTTTCTTT,CASSEYQSGTGYTEAFF
TRBV7-3,TRBJ2-1,few,16,.,TGTGCCAGCAGCTTAACGGTCGGGCAGGGACCTAATGAGCAGTTCTTC,CASSLTVGQGPNEQFF
TRBV5-1,TRBJ1-1,.,15,TRBD1,TGCGCCAGCAGCCGCGGGGACAGAGTGAACACTGAAGCTTTCTTT,CASSRGDRVNTEAFF
TRBV6-1,TRBJ2-7,.,13,TRBD2,TGTGCCATCGCTAGCGGGATACCCTACGAGCAGTACTTC,CAIASGIPYEQYF
TRBV20-1,TRBJ1-4,.,18,TRBD1,TGCAGTGCTCCCGGTCTGGGACAGGGTCTAGCAACTAATGAAAAACTGTTTTTT,CSAPGLGQGLATNEKLFF
TRBV12-3/TRBV12-4,TRBJ1-5,many,14,.,TGTGCCAGCAGTTCTGGGATCCGCAATCAGCCCCAGCATTTT,CASSSGIRNQPQHF
TRBV14,TRBJ1-6,.,14,.,TGTGCCAGCAGCCGCACGGGGGTAAACTCACCCCTCCACTTT,CASSRTGVNSPLHF
TRBV7-9,TRBJ1-6,few,15,TRBD1,TGTGCCAGCAGCTTAGCCCCACAGGGGGACTCACCCCTCCACTTT,CASSLAPQGDSPLHF
TRBV5-1,TRBJ2-2,few,15,TRBD2,TGCGCCAGCAGCTTGGTTGGGACTACCACCGGGGAGCTGTTTTTT,CASSLVGTTTGELFF
TRBV5-1,TRBJ2-1,many,15,.,TGCGCCAGCAGCTTGCGTCACGAAGGGGCCAATGAGCAGTTCTTC,CASSLRHEGANEQFF
TRBV20-1,TRBJ2-1,many,12,.,TGCAGTGCGAGACTCGTAGGGAGTGAGCAGTTCTTC,CSARLVGSEQFF
TRBV20-1,TRBJ2-7,few,17,.,TGCAGTGCTAGAGACTGGTCAGGTGGGGACTGGGCCTACGAGCAGTACTTC,CSARDWSGGDWAYEQYF
TRBV5-1,TRBJ1-2,.,13,TRBD1,TGCGCCAGCAGCCGACAGGGGAACTATGGCTACACCTTC,CASSRQGNYGYTF
TRBV7-9,TRBJ1-3,.,15,.,TGTGCCAGCAGCCCGCCCTTTGGAGCGGGAAACACCATATATTTT,CASSPPFGAGNTIYF
TRBV12-3/TRBV12-4,TRBJ2-4,many,13,.,TGTGCCAGCAGTGAGCGATCCAAAAACATTCAGTACTTC,CASSERSKNIQYF
TRBV29-1,TRBJ2-2,.,12,.,TGCAGCGTTGCCCGATACACCGGGGAGCTGTTTTTT,CSVARYTGELFF
TRBV3-1,TRBJ1-1,many,13,.,TGTGCCAGCAGCCAGGCGGGTCGTACTGAAGCTTTCTTT,CASSQAGRTEAFF
TRBV12-3/TRBV12-4,TRBJ2-5,many,16,TRBD2,TGTGCCAGCAGTTCCCTCCCGGCTAGCGGGGAGGAGACCCAGTACTTC,CASSSLPASGEETQYF
TRBV11-2,TRBJ1-2,.,13,.,TGTGCCAGCAGCCGTGGGGTTACCTATGGCTACACCTTC,CASSRGVTYGYTF
TRBV20-1,TRBJ1-3,many,14,.,TGCAGTGCTAGAGATCCAAACTCTGGAAACACCATATATTTT,CSARDPNSGNTIYF
TRBV5-1,TRBJ2-1,many,16,.,TGCGCCAGCACTTCCTCAGAAGAGACTCCCCTCGATGAGCAGTTCTTC,CASTSSEETPLDEQFF
TRBV7-9,TRBJ2-2,.,14,.,TGTGCCAGCAGCTTAGATATAAGCACCGGGGAGCTGTTTTTT,CASSLDISTGELFF
TRBV5-1,TRBJ2-7,.,15,TRBD1,TGCGCCAGCAGCTTGGCGACGACAGGGGGACATGAGCAGTACTTC,CASSLATTGGHEQYF
TRBV3-1,TRBJ2-1,.,17,.,TGTGCCAGCAGCCAAGATCGACGGAACTACCCTCACAATGAGCAGTTCTTC,CASSQDRRNYPHNEQFF
TRBV12-3/TRBV12-4,TRBJ2-3,many,16,TRBD2,TGTGCCAGCAGCCTCGCCCGCGGGAGCGCAACAGATACGCAGTATTTT,CASSLARGSATDTQYF
TRBV4-3,TRBJ2-6,many,18,TRBD2,TGCGCCAGCAGCCAAGATCTAGCGGGGTTATCTGGGGCCAACGTCCTGACTTTC,CASSQDLAGLSGANVLTF
TRBV20-1,TRBJ2-3,many,15,.,TGCAGTGCTAGAGGCTTAGCGGATAGCACAGATACGCAGTATTTT,CSARGLADSTDTQYF
TRBV27,TRBJ2-1,few,17,TRBD1,TGTGCCAGCAGCTTAAGGGGGACAGCGTGGGAGATACATGAGCAGTTCTTC,CASSLRGTAWEIHEQFF
TRBV29-1,TRBJ2-5,many,13,.,TGCAGCGTTGGTGGGCCTAGTAGCGAGACCCAGTACTTC,CSVGGPSSETQYF
TRBV4-2,TRBJ2-7,few,15,.,TGTGCCAGCAGCCAAGATGCCGCCACTGCCTACGAGCAGTACTTC,CASSQDAATAYEQYF
TRBV7-9,TRBJ2-2,many,15,.,TGTGCCAGCAGCTTCCGGGCCTCCTCCACCGGGGAGCTGTTTTTT,CASSFRASSTGELFF
TRBV20-1,TRBJ1-5,few,15,.,TGCAGTGCTCAAACCGTCGCGGGGAGCAATCAGCCCCAGCATTTT,CSAQTVAGSNQPQHF
TRBV4-2,TRBJ2-5,many,14,TRBD1,TGTGCCAGCAGCACCCCCAGGGGGCGAGAGACCCAGTACTTC,CASSTPRGRETQYF
TRBV27,TRBJ1-1,few,15,TRBD1,TGTGCCAGCAGTCCTCCGGACAGGGTGAACACTGAAGCTTTCTTT,CASSPPDRVNTEAFF
TRBV12-3/TRBV12-4,TRBJ1-6,many,16,TRBD1,TGTGCCAGCAGCCAGGGGGTCGGTACCCCGAATTCACCCCTCCACTTT,CASSQGVGTPNSPLHF
TRBV6-1,TRBJ2-1,few,15,TRBD2,TGTGCCAGCAGGCAAGCGGGAGGTCCCTACAATGAGCAGTTCTTC,CASRQAGGPYNEQFF
TRBV27,TRBJ2-7,few,16,.,TGTGCCAGCAGTCCAGCAAGGGCCTTGGCATTGGACGAGCAGTACTTC,CASSPARALALDEQYF
TRBV15,TRBJ2-1,.,17,TRBD2,TGTGCCACCAGCAGAGAAACTAGCGGGAGTCCCTACAATGAGCAGTTCTTC,CATSRETSGSPYNEQFF
TRBV11-3,TRBJ1-1,many,12,.,TGTGCCAGCAGCTTAGAACCGGAAGAAGCTTTCTTT,CASSLEPEEAFF
TRBV28,TRBJ2-3,few,14,.,TGTGCCACCTCAGACCCAGCTTTTGAGGATACGCAGTATTTT,CATSDPAFEDTQYF
TRBV6-2/TRBV6-3,TRBJ2-1,few,17,.,TGTGCCAGCAGTTACCCCAGCGGACAACCTACATACAATGAGCAGTTCTTC,CASSYPSGQPTYNEQFF
TRBV10-3,TRBJ1-2,few,13,.,TGTGCCATCAGTGAGCCGACGGTCTATGGCTACACCTTC,CAISEPTVYGYTF
TRBV29-1,TRBJ1-1,many,12,.,TGCAGCGTTGTGGGGGGGATTGCTGAAGCTTTCTTT,CSVVGGIAEAFF
TRBV2,TRBJ2-1,.,15,.,TGTGCCAGCAGTGATACCGGGACTTCTGACAATGAGCAGTTCTTC,CASSDTGTSDNEQFF